Sequencing of this TCR beta chain was carried out in a study of T cell responses to AZD1222 COVID-19 vaccine. The CDR3 covers 16 residues. Germline CDR1 and CDR2: LGHNA and YSLEER. V lost 1 base and J lost 0, with 11 bases in between. This table comes from immunoSEQ multiplex PCR, and its TCRdb copy is limited to in-frame clones, with some not included. The table includes about 110,000 clones, roughly 92% detected once. The clonotype was recovered from an adult who received the AZD1222 COVID-19 vaccine. The material was peripheral blood, obtained 28 days after the second AZD1222 dose. V gene TRBV4-3 combines with J gene TRBJ2-3; a weak D match, TRBD1 (5 bases). The CDR3 here is CASSQATASSTDTQYF. CDR3 DNA sequence: TGCGCCAGCAGCCAAGCGACAGCCTCAAGCACAGATACGCAGTATTTT.